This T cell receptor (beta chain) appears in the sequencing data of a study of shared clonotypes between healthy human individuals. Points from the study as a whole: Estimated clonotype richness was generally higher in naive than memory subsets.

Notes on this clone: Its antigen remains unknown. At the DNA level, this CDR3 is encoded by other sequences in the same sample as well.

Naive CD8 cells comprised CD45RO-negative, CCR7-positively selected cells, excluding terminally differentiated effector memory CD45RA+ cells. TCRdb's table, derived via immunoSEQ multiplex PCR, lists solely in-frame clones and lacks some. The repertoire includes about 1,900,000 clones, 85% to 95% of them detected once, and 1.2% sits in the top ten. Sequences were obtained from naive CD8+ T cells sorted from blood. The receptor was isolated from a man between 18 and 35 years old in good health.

CDR3 bases: TGCGCCAGCAGCTTACGACTAGCGGGCCCCTACAATGAGCAGTTCTTC. It specifies CASSLRLAGPYNEQFF. V gene TRBV4-1 combines with J gene TRBJ2-1; 10 bases are shared with TRBD2. This CDR3 region has 16 residues. CDR1 is MGHRA and CDR2 is YSYEKL in the germline V gene. The V gene end was trimmed by 5 bases and the J gene end by 2 bases; junction bases not matched to a gene: 6.